These T cell receptor beta chains were read from a single sample in a study of control samples from healthy donors and cancer patients. Sequenced by immunoSEQ multiplex PCR; TCRdb stores in-frame clones only, minus some. The table includes around 250,000 clones, over 75% detected once. Sequenced input: PBMCs. These receptors came from a woman aged 55 to 70 with lung cancer. Each CDR3 is given with its conserved first and last residue. A D gene is named only where the DNA matches it firmly. Clone size, where shown, is once, few, many, or a class for clones that have expanded.

TRBJ1-5,TRBV7-2,.,.,TGTGCCAGCAGCTTAGCAGGGACCATCGTTCAGCCCCAGCATTTT,CASSLAGTIVQPQHF
TRBJ2-7,TRBV5-1,.,.,TGCGCCAGCAGCTTGTCTCTCGTTCGGACGGCAGCCTACGAGCAGTACTTC,CASSLSLVRTAAYEQYF
TRBJ1-4,TRBV10-2,.,.,TGCGCCACCTCGGACGTGGCTAATGAAAAACTGTTTTTT,CATSDVANEKLFF
TRBJ2-1,TRBV5-1,.,.,TGCGCCAGCAGCTTGACCGGGACCGAGTACAATGAGCAGTTCTTC,CASSLTGTEYNEQFF
TRBJ2-5,TRBV5-1,TRBD1,.,TGCGCCAGCAGCTTAACAGGGGGCCAAGAGACCCAGTACTTC,CASSLTGGQETQYF
TRBJ2-5,TRBV6-5,.,.,TGTGCCGTCTATCGGGGGAGCGGGGAGACCCAGTACTTC,CAVYRGSGETQYF
TRBJ1-5,TRBV18,TRBD1,.,TGTGCCAGCTCCCATGGGACAGCAAATAGCAATCAGCTCCAGCATTTT,CASSHGTANSNQLQHF
TRBJ2-1,TRBV30,TRBD2,.,TGTGCCTGGAGTGTAGGGACTAGAGCTTACAATGAGCAGTTCTTC,CAWSVGTRAYNEQFF
TRBJ1-4,TRBV28,TRBD1,few,TGTGCCAGCAGCCACAGGGGGTCTAGTAATGAAAAACTGTTTTTT,CASSHRGSSNEKLFF
TRBJ2-7,TRBV12-3/TRBV12-4,.,.,TGTGCCAGCAGTTTATTCGGGGGCGAGCAGTACTTC,CASSLFGGEQYF
TRBJ2-7,TRBV27,.,.,TGTGCCAGCAGTTCGAGGCCCCACGAGCAGTACTTC,CASSSRPHEQYF
TRBJ1-2,TRBV18,TRBD1,.,TGTGCCAGCTCACCTAGAAGTGGACAGGGCTATGGCTACACCTTC,CASSPRSGQGYGYTF
TRBJ1-1,TRBV7-9,TRBD1,.,TGTGCCAGCAGCTCGTATACAGGGGAAACTGAAGCTTTCTTT,CASSSYTGETEAFF
TRBJ2-7,TRBV5-1,TRBD1,few,TGCGCCAGCAGCTTGGGCGAGGGGACAGGGACGGACGAGCAGTACTTC,CASSLGEGTGTDEQYF
TRBJ1-1,TRBV18,TRBD1,.,TGTGCCAGCTCACCCACCCGGGACAGGGGCACTGAAGCTTTCTTT,CASSPTRDRGTEAFF
TRBJ2-3,TRBV5-1,TRBD2,.,TGCGCCAGCAGCTCGGGACTAGCGGGGGGCGCAATCTCTAGCACAGATACGCAGTATTTT,CASSSGLAGGAISSTDTQYF
TRBJ2-1,TRBV28,.,.,TGTGCCAGCAGTTTAGGACGGGAGCAGTTCTTC,CASSLGREQFF
TRBJ1-2,TRBV6-6,TRBD1,.,TGTGCCAGCAGTTACTCCAGGGGGTCGCGTGGCTACACCTTC,CASSYSRGSRGYTF
TRBJ1-1,TRBV18,.,few,TGTGCCAGCTCACCTCCCCGGGTAGGAAACACTGAAGCTTTCTTT,CASSPPRVGNTEAFF
TRBJ2-1,TRBV4-1,TRBD1,once,TGCGCCAGCAGCCAAGGCGACAGGGTTTACAATGAGCAGTTCTTC,CASSQGDRVYNEQFF
TRBJ1-5,TRBV19,.,.,TGTGCCAGTAGTATCATTGGGCGGACCAATCAGCCCCAGCATTTT,CASSIIGRTNQPQHF
TRBJ1-5,TRBV19,.,.,TGTGCCAGTAGTGTGGGGGGGAGCAATCAGCCCCAGCATTTT,CASSVGGSNQPQHF
TRBJ2-5,TRBV7-8,TRBD2,.,TGTGCCAGCAGCTGGGGAGGGCGGGGGGGTAGCGGGAGGTACCAAGAGACCCAGTACTTC,CASSWGGRGGSGRYQETQYF
TRBJ2-2,TRBV5-1,.,.,TGCGCCAGCAGCCCAGTAGCGACGAACACCGGGGAGCTGTTTTTT,CASSPVATNTGELFF
TRBJ2-3,TRBV24-1,TRBD1,few,TGTGCCACCAGTGGACAGGGGGTGTTAACAGATACGCAGTATTTT,CATSGQGVLTDTQYF
TRBJ1-2,TRBV6-6,TRBD1,.,TGTGCCAGCAGTCTAACCCGGGACAGGCCTAACTATGGCTACACCTTC,CASSLTRDRPNYGYTF
TRBJ2-5,TRBV11-2,.,.,TGTGCCAGCAGCCCCAGGGGTAGAGAGACCCAGTACTTC,CASSPRGRETQYF
TRBJ2-3,TRBV28,TRBD2,.,TGTGCCAGCAGTCCCGCGGGACTAAGCACAGATACGCAGTATTTT,CASSPAGLSTDTQYF
TRBJ1-2,TRBV14,TRBD1,.,TGTGCCAGCAGCCGCTTGGGACAGGCCTATGGCTACACCTTC,CASSRLGQAYGYTF
TRBJ2-7,TRBV10-1,TRBD1,.,TGCGCCAGCAGTGGGACCCCCTACAGGGGGCCCTACGAGCAGTACTTC,CASSGTPYRGPYEQYF
TRBJ1-4,TRBV5-4,TRBD1,.,TGTGCCAGCAGCCCGGGACAGTACAATGAAAAACTGTTTTTT,CASSPGQYNEKLFF
TRBJ2-7,TRBV2,TRBD1,.,TGTGCCAGCAGGGACAGGGGTCCCTACGAGCAGTACTTC,CASRDRGPYEQYF
TRBJ2-3,TRBV19,.,once,TGTGCCAGTCATTCAGGGCGGACAGATACGCAGTATTTT,CASHSGRTDTQYF
TRBJ2-1,TRBV5-1,TRBD2,.,TGCGCCAGCAGCTCCCTCTTTTTGGGCGGGAGGGCTCGGGCAGACAATGAGCAGTTCTTC,CASSSLFLGGRARADNEQFF
TRBJ1-1,TRBV3-1/TRBV3-2,.,few,TGTGCCAGCACCTCGAGCAGGACATCTGGGCGAGCTTTCTTT,CASTSSRTSGRAFF
TRBJ2-2,TRBV6-1,.,.,TGTGCCAGCAGTGAAAATAGAGTCCCGGGAGGGGAGCTGTTTTTT,CASSENRVPGGELFF
TRBJ2-6,TRBV28,TRBD1,.,TGTGCCAGCAGGTTGACAGGGGGGGCCTCTGGGGCCAACGTCCTGACTTTC,CASRLTGGASGANVLTF
TRBJ1-5,TRBV4-1,.,.,TGCGCCAGCAGCCAGGAGGGAAGTTTTAATCAGCCCCAGCATTTT,CASSQEGSFNQPQHF
TRBJ2-5,TRBV9,TRBD1,.,TGTGCCAGCAGCCCGCGACAGGGGGCAACAAGCGACCAGTACTTC,CASSPRQGATSDQYF
TRBJ2-1,TRBV2,.,few,TGTGCCAGCAGTCCGAGACAGGTTACCTACAATGAGCAGTTCTTC,CASSPRQVTYNEQFF
TRBJ2-1,TRBV5-1,TRBD2,.,TGCGCCAGCAGATGGGCTAGCGGGGGGCCTTATAATGAGCAGTTCTTC,CASRWASGGPYNEQFF
TRBJ1-2,TRBV3-1/TRBV3-2,.,.,TGTGCCAGCAGCCAATTGGACTTACGGGAGGGCTACACCTTC,CASSQLDLREGYTF
TRBJ2-2,TRBV11-2,TRBD1,few,TGTGCCAGCAGCTCCTGGACAGGGTGGGCCGGGGAGCTGTTTTTT,CASSSWTGWAGELFF
TRBJ2-5,TRBV2,.,.,TGTGCCAGCCAAGAGGGGGAGACTATCCGGGAGACCCAGTACTTC,CASQEGETIRETQYF
TRBJ2-7,TRBV5-5,.,.,TGTGCCAGCAACCCCTCGGCGATAGGGGGTTACGAGCAGTACTTC,CASNPSAIGGYEQYF
TRBJ2-7,TRBV12-3/TRBV12-4,.,.,TGTGCCAGCAGTTTCGCGGCATACGAGCAGTACTTC,CASSFAAYEQYF
TRBJ1-2,TRBV7-2,.,.,TGTGCCAGCAGCTTAACGTTTGCAGAGCAGAACTATGGCTACACCTTC,CASSLTFAEQNYGYTF
TRBJ2-1,TRBV5-4,.,.,TGTGCCAGCAGCTTAGACAGGCCTCTTCGTAATGAGCAGTTCTTC,CASSLDRPLRNEQFF
TRBJ1-1,TRBV18,TRBD1,once,TGTGCCAGCTCCCGACAGGGAAACACTGAAGCTTTCTTT,CASSRQGNTEAFF
TRBJ2-6,TRBV5-1,.,few,TGCGCCAGCAGCCACAGGGGAGGGAATGGGGCCAACGTCCTGACTTTC,CASSHRGGNGANVLTF
TRBJ2-3,TRBV30,.,.,TGTGCCTGGGAAAGGGGTTCTAGCACAGATACGCAGTATTTT,CAWERGSSTDTQYF
TRBJ2-3,TRBV25-1,.,few,TGTGCCAGCAGCGGGGCTGTTCGTGCGCAGTATTTT,CASSGAVRAQYF